This T cell receptor beta chain originates from a study of chemoradiotherapy in HPV16-positive cancers. TCRdb's copy holds only in-frame clones and misses some; the assay was immunoSEQ multiplex PCR. In the table there are 30,000 or so clones, around 84% of which are singletons. This clone has only a few counts. This CDR3 comprises 14 residues. Germline V gene lookup returns CDR1 SNHLY and CDR2 FYNNEI. Trimming took off 5 bases at V and 5 bases at J, with 15 bases between the two ends. The V and J genes are TRBV2 and TRBJ1-1, with TRBD1 as a possible D gene (6 bases). The source of this sequence is a human donor with HPV-associated anogenital cancer. Sequenced material: blood, taken from a patient who underwent chemoradiotherapy. CDR3 protein: CASSLQGLGTEAFF. As DNA, the CDR3 is TGTGCCAGCAGTCTACAGGGTCTGGGAACTGAAGCTTTCTTT.